This T cell receptor (beta chain) was observed in a study of tumor-infiltrating lymphocytes in primary liver carcinoma. Overall study: Surgical resection treated primary liver carcinoma in the patients. Each of the samples returned roughly 3.65 to 7.5 million productive TCRbeta reads (a yield similar across tissue types). Patients comprised men and women whose ages fell between 30 and 69 years. Study-level results: Tumor-adjacent and tumor-blood pairs overlapped less than tumor region pairs did.

Looked up from germline, CDR1 is SGHAT and CDR2 is FQNNGV. The CDR3 length is 19 residues. TCR beta cDNA was prepared out of 450 to 500 ng total RNA by means of a constant-region primer. Three nested multiplex PCR rounds, a slightly modified ARM-PCR, produced the libraries for TCR beta. Rounds one and two of PCR, each of 10 to 11 cycles, were primed with TRBV1-TRBV30 forward primers and a C-beta reverse primer. Using its own MiXCR run on the multiplex PCR reads, TCRdb lists one record per CDR3 protein. Of 150,000 to 200,000 distinct CDR3 sequences listed, approximately 64% were seen once; the top ten hold approximately 7%. Points on this clonotype: Its target is unknown.

Unsorted whole blood yielded blood RNA, and germline DNA was extracted as well. The sample comprised peripheral blood. The chain employs TRBV11-2 and TRBJ2-1, with D possibly being TRBD1 or TRBD2 (11 bases each). The clonotype originates from a woman aged 55-70 years with primary liver carcinoma and hepatitis B virus infection. This chain's CDR3 is CVISPRTGGVETSGNTQFF. DNA of the CDR3: TGTGTCATCAGCCCCCGGACAGGGGGCGTAGAGACTAGCGGGAATACGCAGTTCTTC.